The 30 T cell receptor beta chains reported below all come from one sample, sequenced in a study of identical twins. Using its own MiXCR run on the 5' RACE reads, TCRdb lists one record per CDR3 protein. Of 400,000 to 550,000 distinct CDR3 sequences detected, approximately 15% appear once; the ten largest clones hold about 0.94%. The same specimen was also included in a second study, on yellow fever vaccine responses in identical twins.

Sequenced material: CD4+ T cells sorted from blood. These receptors were taken from a woman younger than 35 in good health.

A few counts support this clonotype. This chain connects TRBV7-6 to TRBJ1-5, with TRBD1 matching 10 bases. V was pared by 5 bases and J by 8 bases, with 6 bases of the junction left unmatched. The CDR3 extends over 14 amino acids. The germline V gene has CDR1 SGHVS and CDR2 FNYEAQ. For the CDR3, the DNA is TGTGCCAGCAGCAGGACAGGGGGAGGTAAGCCCCAGCATTTT. Translation gives CASSRTGGGKPQHF. The variable domain in full, completed from reference TRBV7-6 and TRBJ1-5, reads GAGVSQSPRYKVTKRGQDVALRCDPISGHVSLYWYRQALGQGPEFLTYFNYEAQQDKSGLPNDRFSAERPEGSISTLTIQRTEQRDSAMYRCASSRTGGGKPQHFGDGTRLSIL.

This clonotype showed up just a few times. This sequence joins TRBV6-5 and TRBJ2-2, with D uncertain. This CDR3 has 14 amino acids. Trimming removed 4 bases from V and 1 base from J, with 7 bases in between. Germline V gives CDR1 MNHEY, CDR2 SVGAGI. CDR3 amino acids: CASSSPVNTGELFF. Written as DNA, the CDR3 is TGTGCCAGCAGTTCCCCCGTGAACACCGGGGAGCTGTTTTTT.

This clonotype turned up a few times. The V and J genes are TRBV20-1 and TRBJ1-2; 8 nucleotides agree with TRBD1. Per germline, CDR1 DFQATT and CDR2 SNEGSKA (reference sequence). Unmatched junction bases numbered 4, after V lost 5 bases and J lost 2 bases. The CDR3 consists of 13 residues. The CDR3 nucleotides read TGCAGTGCTCGCGGACAGGGAAACTATGGCTACACCTTC. Translated, it gives CSARGQGNYGYTF.

V is TRBV7-9 and J is TRBJ2-2, with D tentatively TRBD1 (6 bases). Germline loops: CDR1 SEHNR, CDR2 FQNEAQ (reference sequence). Trimming removed 5 bases from V and 2 bases from J, with 12 bases in between. The CDR3 totals 15 residues. The CDR3 DNA reads as TGTGCCAGCAGCCCGCGGACAGACAACACCGGGGAGCTGTTTTTT. The encoded protein is CASSPRTDNTGELFF.

This clonotype was counted a few times. The rearrangement links TRBV12-3 or TRBV12-4 to TRBJ1-2; maybe TRBD1 (5 bases). Trimming removed 5 bases at V and 6 bases at J, with 13 bases between. CDR3 length: 13 amino acids. This chain's CDR3 is CASSLGARDGYTF. The DNA for the CDR3 is TGTGCCAGCAGTCTAGGGGCAAGGGATGGCTACACCTTC.

This rearrangement joins TRBV20-1 to TRBJ1-5, with 9 bases identical to TRBD1. V shed 2 bases and J 6 bases; nucleotides not matched to a gene: 11. Germline assignment: CDR1 DFQATT and CDR2 SNEGSKA (reference sequence). The CDR3 sequence is 16 residues long. The CDR3 DNA follows: TGCAGTGCTAGAACAACAGGGGGCGCCGGGCCTCAGCCCCAGCATTTT. Translation: CSARTTGGAGPQPQHF.

This clonotype was picked up one time. V and J are TRBV2 and TRBJ2-5, with unresolved D. The CDR3 has 13 amino acids. The V end was cut by 2 bases, the J end by 7 bases, with 11 bases between. The V gene's germline CDR1 is SNHLY and CDR2 FYNNEI. CDR3: CASSEHSSGTQYF. In nucleotides, the CDR3 is TGTGCCAGCAGTGAACACTCGTCTGGGACCCAGTACTTC.

This clonotype was observed many times. The chain uses TRBV7-9 and TRBJ1-6, with 9 bases fitting TRBD1. V trimming: 5 bases; J trimming: 9 bases; junction bases outside the gene matches: 5. The germline V gene has CDR1 SEHNR and CDR2 FQNEAQ (reference sequence). The CDR3 is 14 amino acids. The CDR3 spells CASSPDRGSSPLHF. The CDR3 DNA reads as TGTGCCAGCAGCCCGGACAGGGGAAGTTCACCCCTCCACTTT.

This chain connects TRBV9 to TRBJ2-7, with 8 bases fitting TRBD2. In germline, CDR1 is SGDLS, CDR2 YYNGEE. V trimming: 4 bases; J trimming: 2 bases; junction bases outside the gene matches: 8. The CDR3 contains 15 residues. The CDR3 DNA follows: TGTGCCAGCAGCCCCGCCGCGGGAGGCGCCTACGAGCAGTACTTC. Amino acids: CASSPAAGGAYEQYF.

This clonotype was counted between two and nine times. The chain is built from TRBV7-6 and TRBJ1-2, with D possibly TRBD1 on 5 matching bases. Germline V lookup: CDR1 SGHVS, CDR2 FNYEAQ. The CDR3 is 15 amino acids. V was cut by 4 bases and J by 8 bases, with 20 bases left in between. The CDR3 here is CASSSRLGDFGGYTF. The CDR3 DNA is TGTGCCAGCAGCTCGAGACTTGGGGACTTCGGGGGCTACACCTTC.

The rearrangement links TRBV19 to TRBJ2-3, with D possibly being TRBD2 (6 bases). CDR1 is LNHDA, CDR2 SQIVND, per germline (reference sequence). Trimming removed 4 bases at V and 2 bases at J, with 25 bases between. The CDR3 is made up of 19 amino acids. The DNA of the CDR3 is TGTGCCAGTAGTAGCCAGAAGGCTAGCGCCCACCTTCTCACAGATACGCAGTATTTT. Residues: CASSSQKASAHLLTDTQYF.

This chain uses TRBV27 with TRBJ2-3, with TRBD2 matching over 7 bases. This CDR3 has 14 amino acids. From germline, CDR1 is MNHEY and CDR2 SMNVEV (reference sequence). The V segment lost 8 bases and the J segment 4 bases; nucleotides outside the gene matches: 9. This CDR3 reads CASRFRGVADTQYF. For the CDR3, the DNA is TGTGCCAGCCGCTTTCGGGGGGTGGCAGATACGCAGTATTTT.

This chain links TRBV6-1 with TRBJ2-5, with 14 bases that match TRBD2. V shed 6 bases and J 4 bases; nucleotides not matched to a gene: 7. Per germline, CDR1 MNHNS and CDR2 SASEGT. The CDR3 sequence is 16 residues long. The CDR3, as DNA: TGTGCCAGCAGGAGGACTAGCGGGAGGTCAGGAGAGACCCAGTACTTC. This translates into CASRRTSGRSGETQYF.

The CDR3 is CASSQENGPGQGMTDTQYF. CDR3 nucleotides: TGCGCCAGCAGCCAAGAGAACGGACCGGGACAGGGAATGACAGATACGCAGTATTTT. V gene TRBV4-3 combines with J gene TRBJ2-3; the match to TRBD1 covers 9 bases. The V segment lost 0 bases and the J segment 3 bases; nucleotides outside the gene matches: 13. The CDR3 totals 19 residues. The V gene's germline CDR1 is LGHNA and CDR2 YSLEER.

The chain carries TRBV7-3 and TRBJ1-2; D remains ambiguous. CDR1 and CDR2 from the germline V gene are SGHTA and FQGTGA. There are 14 residues in the CDR3. V gave up 5 bases and J gave up 13 bases, with 23 bases separating them. The CDR3 DNA is TGTGCCAGCAGCCCCAGGCTAGACGGGATGTCCCTCACCTTC. Translation: CASSPRLDGMSLTF.

The rearrangement links TRBV11-2 to TRBJ2-3, with D possibly being TRBD2 (5 bases). The V gene's germline CDR1 is SGHAT and CDR2 FQNNGV. V was cut by 0 bases and J by 2 bases, with 12 bases left in between. The CDR3 sequence is 16 residues long. In nucleotides, the CDR3 is TGTGCCAGCAGCTTAGATCGGGGATATTCCACAGATACGCAGTATTTT. Its protein product is CASSLDRGYSTDTQYF.

This clonotype was seen a handful of times. V usage is TRBV25-1 and J usage is TRBJ2-7, with unresolved D. Germline V lookup: CDR1 MGHDK, CDR2 SYGVNS. Trimming shortened V by 4 bases and J by 3 bases, and 19 bases separated the two germline ends. The CDR3 has 16 residues. The CDR3 DNA sequence: TGTGCCAGCAGTGGTCGAGGAGTACAGCCGCACTACGAGCAGTACTTC. It is translated as CASSGRGVQPHYEQYF.

The chain uses TRBV18 and TRBJ2-5; 8 nucleotides align to TRBD1. CDR1 and CDR2 from the germline V gene are KGHSH and LQKENI. The CDR3 totals 16 residues. V dropped 4 bases and J dropped 4; count of bases not matched to a gene: 11. CDR3 sequence (DNA): TGTGCCAGCTCACTAGCCGGACTTACAGGGGGAGAGACCCAGTACTTC. Translation gives CASSLAGLTGGETQYF.

The chain links TRBV5-6 to TRBJ2-4; 10 positions agree with TRBD1. This CDR3 spans 13 amino acids. Trimming cost V 4 bases and J 11 bases; bases outside gene matches: 6. Germline V gives CDR1 SGHDT, CDR2 YYEEEE. The CDR3 bases are TGTGCCAGCAGCGGGACAGGGGAACAGGTTCAGTACTTC. Amino acid sequence: CASSGTGEQVQYF.

This chain connects TRBV27 to TRBJ2-1; 10 bases line up with TRBD2. Germline loops: CDR1 MNHEY, CDR2 SMNVEV (reference sequence). The CDR3 has 17 residues. The J segment lost 3 bases and the V segment lost 5 bases, leaving 10 bases of the junction unmatched. CDR3 nucleotide sequence: TGTGCCAGCAGTCCACAACCCCCTAGCGGGGGCTACAATGAGCAGTTCTTC. Protein: CASSPQPPSGGYNEQFF.

The chain links TRBV6-2 or TRBV6-3 to TRBJ2-7, with D possibly being TRBD1 (6 bases). This CDR3 comprises 16 residues. Germline-derived CDR1 and CDR2 are MNHEY and SVGEGT. V lost 5 bases to trimming and J lost 0 bases, with 17 bases between them. The CDR3 reads CASSLSFRDNSYEQYF. For the CDR3, the DNA is TGTGCCAGCAGTCTTAGCTTCCGGGACAACTCCTACGAGCAGTACTTC.

There are a few counts of this clonotype. The gene calls are TRBV6-1 and TRBJ2-7, with D maybe TRBD1 (6 bases). This CDR3 is built from 13 residues. Germline assignment: CDR1 MNHNS and CDR2 SASEGT. With 11 bases removed from V and 5 bases from J, the gap between germline ends came to 19 bases. The CDR3 sequence: CAVLDSTGDEQYF. CDR3 bases: TGTGCCGTACTGGACAGTACTGGCGACGAGCAGTACTTC.

This sequence joins TRBV11-2 and TRBJ2-5; D may be TRBD2 (5 bases). The CDR3 has 13 residues. The germline V gene encodes CDR1 SGHAT and CDR2 FQNNGV. Trimming pared 5 bases from V and 6 bases from J, leaving 13 bases between. The CDR3 reads CASSQRGRQTQYF. CDR3 DNA: TGTGCCAGCAGCCAACGAGGGCGGCAGACCCAGTACTTC. The entire variable domain, with the rest obtained from reference TRBV11-2 and TRBJ2-5, is as follows: EAGVAQSPRYKIIEKRQSVAFWCNPISGHATLYWYQQILGQGPKLLIQFQNNGVVDDSQLPKDRFSAERLKGVDSTLKIQPAKLEDSAVYLCASSQRGRQTQYFGPGTRLLVL.

V usage is TRBV6-5 and J usage is TRBJ1-1; TRBD1 is a possible D gene (6 bases). V was trimmed by 2 bases and J by 6 bases, leaving 7 bases between them. Germline-derived CDR1 and CDR2 are MNHEY and SVGAGI. The CDR3 consists of 12 residues. Here the CDR3 reads CASSYEGAEAFF. The CDR3 region has the DNA TGTGCCAGCAGTTACGAGGGGGCTGAAGCTTTCTTT.

This clonotype showed up just a few times. The rearrangement joins TRBV4-2 to TRBJ2-3; tentatively, D is TRBD1 or TRBD2 (5 bases each). The CDR3 is 14 amino acids. V dropped 1 base and J dropped 8 bases, with 13 bases sitting between them. Germline V gene data show CDR1 as LGHNA and CDR2 as YNFKEQ. This chain's CDR3 is CASSQGGTGTTQYF. The CDR3 nucleotides are TGTGCCAGCAGCCAAGGGGGAACGGGGACTACGCAGTATTTT.

The V call is TRBV5-6, the J call TRBJ2-1, with D tentatively TRBD2 (5 bases). V lost 4 bases and J lost 4, with 12 bases in between. This CDR3 spans 14 amino acids. Germline V CDR1 and CDR2: SGHDT, YYEEEE. Here the CDR3 reads CASSPASGYNEQFF. The CDR3 bases are TGTGCCAGCAGCCCCGCCAGCGGTTACAATGAGCAGTTCTTC.

This clonotype was picked up a small number of times. The chain joins TRBV20-1 to TRBJ1-3; D is unclear. With 3 bases removed from V and 4 bases from J, the gap between germline ends came to 13 bases. Germline loops: CDR1 DFQATT, CDR2 SNEGSKA (reference sequence). This CDR3 is built from 14 residues. CDR3 DNA: TGCAGTGCTAGTTCTATGGACCTGGGAAACACCATATATTTT. Encoded protein: CSASSMDLGNTIYF.

The chain is built from TRBV7-8 and TRBJ2-3, with 8 bases fitting TRBD1. The CDR3 is 16 residues long. V was pared by 3 bases and J by 3 bases, with 8 bases of the junction left unmatched. The germline CDR1 and CDR2 sequences are SGHVS and FQNEAQ. The CDR3 nucleotides read TGTGCCAGCAGCTTCATCAGACAGGGGAGAACAGATACGCAGTATTTT. It encodes CASSFIRQGRTDTQYF.

This clonotype has just a few counts. The junction does not match germline at one end; this may be a read error. The chain uses TRBV29-1 and TRBJ2-1; perhaps D is TRBD1 or TRBD2 (6 bases each). The CDR3 runs 11 residues. Germline V gene data show CDR1 as SQVTM and CDR2 as ANQGSEA. CDR3 coding DNA: TGCAGCGTCGGGGGCTACGATGAGCAGTTCTTC. This translates into CSVGGYDEQFF.

This clonotype occurred a few times. The chain recombines TRBV28 with TRBJ2-3; D perhaps matches TRBD2 (5 bases). The V end lost 8 bases, the J end lost 0 bases, and 18 bases lay between the germline ends. The CDR3 spans 16 residues. Germline lookup yields CDR1 MDHEN and CDR2 SYDVKM. CDR3 residues: CASDSREKGSTDTQYF. The CDR3 nucleotides are TGTGCCAGCGATTCAAGGGAGAAAGGGAGCACAGATACGCAGTATTTT.